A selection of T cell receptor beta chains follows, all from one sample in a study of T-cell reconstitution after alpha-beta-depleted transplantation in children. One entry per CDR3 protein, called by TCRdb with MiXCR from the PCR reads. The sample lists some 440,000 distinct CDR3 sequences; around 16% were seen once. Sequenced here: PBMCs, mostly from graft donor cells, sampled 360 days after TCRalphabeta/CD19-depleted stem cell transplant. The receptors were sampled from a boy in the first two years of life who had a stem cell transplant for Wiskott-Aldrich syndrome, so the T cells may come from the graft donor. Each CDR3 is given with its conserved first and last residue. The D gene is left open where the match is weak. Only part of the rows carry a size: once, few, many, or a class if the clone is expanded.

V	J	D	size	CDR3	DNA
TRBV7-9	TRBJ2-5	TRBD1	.	CASSLPVDRAQETQYF	TGTGCCAGCAGCCTTCCCGTCGACAGGGCCCAAGAGACCCAGTACTTC
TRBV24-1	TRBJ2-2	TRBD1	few	CATSDPRQGNTGELFF	TGTGCCACCAGTGATCCCCGACAGGGGAACACCGGGGAGCTGTTTTTT
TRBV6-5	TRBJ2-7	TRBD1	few	CASSWDRARTYEQYF	TGTGCCAGCAGTTGGGACAGGGCGAGGACCTACGAGCAGTACTTC
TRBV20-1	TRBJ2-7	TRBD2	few	CSARGESGRLEQYF	TGCAGTGCTAGGGGGGAAAGCGGGAGGCTTGAGCAGTACTTC
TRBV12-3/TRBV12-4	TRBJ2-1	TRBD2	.	CASSFRTSGSGYEQFF	TGTGCCAGCAGTTTTAGGACTAGCGGGAGCGGGTATGAGCAGTTCTTC
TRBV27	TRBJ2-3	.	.	CASSLGQTRTDTQYF	TGTGCCAGCAGTTTAGGACAGACCCGCACAGATACGCAGTATTTT
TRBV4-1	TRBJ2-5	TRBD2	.	CASSQGLLGLAGGGTQYF	TGCGCCAGCAGCCAAGGACTCCTGGGACTAGCGGGAGGAGGGACCCAGTACTTC
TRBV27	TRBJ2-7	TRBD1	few	CASRFLDRVYEQYF	TGTGCCAGCAGATTCCTGGACAGGGTCTACGAGCAGTACTTC
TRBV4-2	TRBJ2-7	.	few	CASSQVRHTSSYEQYF	TGTGCCAGCAGCCAAGTTAGACACACGAGCTCCTACGAGCAGTACTTC
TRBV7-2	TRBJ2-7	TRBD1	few	CASSLSSGTGSYEQYF	TGTGCCAGCAGCCTATCCTCCGGGACAGGGTCATACGAGCAGTACTTC
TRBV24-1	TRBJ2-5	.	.	CATSDLAGEETQYF	TGTGCCACCAGTGATCTGGCAGGAGAAGAGACCCAGTACTTC
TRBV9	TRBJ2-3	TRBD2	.	CASSVAVGLAGADTQYF	TGTGCCAGCAGCGTAGCGGTTGGTCTAGCGGGCGCGGATACGCAGTATTTT
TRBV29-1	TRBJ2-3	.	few	CSVAGQYF	TGCAGCGTTGCCGGACAGTATTTT